These 16 T cell receptor beta chains were all obtained from the same sample, sequenced in a study of T cell repertoires in cytomegalovirus infection. TCRdb re-derived calls from the reads in MiXCR, one entry per CDR3 protein. The profile shows a few hundred thousand distinct CDR3 sequences, 18% of them singletons. Specimen: PBMCs. The receptors come from a human donor in good health (CMV status not recorded). Some clones in this sample may be carry-over from other donors' samples.

The rearrangement uses TRBV19 and TRBJ1-1; possibly TRBD1 for D (5 bases). Germline V gene data show CDR1 as LNHDA and CDR2 as SQIVND (reference sequence). V was trimmed by 4 bases and J by 0 bases, leaving 18 bases between them. The CDR3 has 17 amino acids. This CDR3 reads CASSNARVSAMNTEAFF. The CDR3 coding sequence is TGTGCCAGTAGTAACGCCAGGGTCAGCGCTATGAACACTGAAGCTTTCTTT.

There are a few counts of this clonotype. The V and J genes are TRBV11-2 and TRBJ2-7, with 9 bases identical to TRBD2. This CDR3 has 14 residues. V gave up 3 bases and J gave up 2 bases; unmatched junction bases: 2. CDR1 and CDR2 (germline): SGHAT, FQNNGV. DNA for the CDR3: TGTGCCAGCAGCTTGAGGACTAGCGCCTACGAGCAGTACTTC. This gives the protein CASSLRTSAYEQYF.

This clonotype was counted ten times or more. The J gene is TRBJ1-2, the V gene TRBV7-2; perhaps TRBD1 as D (5 bases). Looked up from germline, CDR1 is SGHTA and CDR2 is FQGNSA. The CDR3 has 15 amino acids. The V end lost 4 bases, the J end lost 8 bases, and 20 bases lay between the germline ends. The CDR3 DNA reads TGTGCCAGCAGCTCGGGGAGGGGCTGGGATTTCGGCTACACCTTC. Its protein is CASSSGRGWDFGYTF.

This clonotype was seen only a few times. This chain uses TRBV15 with TRBJ2-4; D is uncertain. V dropped 1 base and J dropped 1 base, with 8 bases sitting between them. The CDR3 consists of 15 residues. Germline V gives CDR1 LNHNV, CDR2 YYDKDF (reference sequence). CDR3 amino acids: CATSRGGLAKNIQYF. CDR3 nucleotide sequence: TGTGCCACCAGCAGAGGGGGTCTGGCCAAAAACATTCAGTACTTC. The whole variable domain, filled in from reference TRBV15 and TRBJ2-4, reads DAMVIQNPRYQVTQFGKPVTLSCSQTLNHNVMYWYQQKSSQAPKLLFHYYDKDFNNEADTPDNFQSRRPNTSFCFLDIRSPGLGDTAMYLCATSRGGLAKNIQYFGAGTRLSVL.

This clonotype was counted a few times. V usage is TRBV2 and J usage is TRBJ1-5, with no clear D. V was pared by 8 bases and J by 3 bases, with 8 bases between. Germline V gene lookup returns CDR1 SNHLY and CDR2 FYNNEI. The CDR3 spans 12 residues. The CDR3 reads CASRRTNQPQHF. The CDR3 nucleotides read TGTGCCAGCCGGCGAACCAATCAGCCCCAGCATTTT.

There are a few counts of this clonotype. This chain joins TRBV29-1 and TRBJ1-1, with TRBD1 matching over 10 bases. The germline CDR1 and CDR2 sequences are SQVTM and ANQGSEA. CDR3 length equals 13 residues. V lost 5 bases to trimming and J lost 4 bases; unmatched junction nucleotides: 4. The CDR3 sequence is CSVWDRGSTEAFF. DNA of the CDR3: TGCAGCGTTTGGGACAGGGGTAGCACTGAAGCTTTCTTT.

The chain has TRBV2 and TRBJ1-5, with D possibly matching TRBD1 (5 bases). Trimming took 4 bases from V and 6 from J, leaving 16 bases between them. Germline CDR1 SNHLY, CDR2 FYNNEI. The CDR3 has 15 residues. CDR3 bases: TGTGCCAGCAGTGCCGCAGGGATTTCTGGTCAGCCCCAGCATTTT. Translation gives CASSAAGISGQPQHF.

The genes are TRBV29-1 and TRBJ2-5; D tentatively reads TRBD1 or TRBD2 (5 bases each). Germline CDR1 SQVTM, CDR2 ANQGSEA. This CDR3 is built from 12 residues. V shed 7 bases and J shed 7 bases, with 16 bases lying between them. CDR3 residues: CSGGPGRMTQYF. CDR3 in DNA: TGCAGCGGGGGCCCGGGGCGGATGACCCAGTACTTC.

V gene TRBV5-5 combines with J gene TRBJ1-1; 7 bases are shared with TRBD1. Germline V CDR1 and CDR2: SGHKS, YYEKEE (reference sequence). The CDR3 consists of 17 residues. The J segment lost 0 bases and the V segment lost 3 bases, leaving 11 bases of the junction unmatched. As DNA, the CDR3 is TGTGCCAGCAGCTCCGAAGGACAGGAGATCATGAACACTGAAGCTTTCTTT. This gives the protein CASSSEGQEIMNTEAFF.

This clonotype occurred a few times. This chain uses TRBV4-1 with TRBJ2-3; D possibly corresponds to TRBD1 (5 bases). This CDR3 comprises 14 residues. Germline V gene lookup returns CDR1 MGHRA and CDR2 YSYEKL. V was cut by 0 bases and J by 5 bases, with 9 bases left in between. In DNA form, the CDR3 reads TGCGCCAGCAGCCAAGAAGCTCAGGGAGATACGCAGTATTTT. Amino acids: CASSQEAQGDTQYF.

This chain joins TRBV20-1 and TRBJ2-7; TRBD1 or TRBD2 may be the D gene (5 bases each). The CDR3 has 13 residues. V was trimmed by 3 bases and J by 5 bases, leaving 14 bases between them. Germline assignment: CDR1 DFQATT and CDR2 SNEGSKA (reference sequence). The CDR3 is CSASEGIDDEQYF. CDR3 nucleotides: TGCAGTGCTAGTGAGGGGATTGACGACGAGCAGTACTTC.

At least ten counts were recorded for this clonotype. The rearrangement joins TRBV6-2 or TRBV6-3 to TRBJ1-1; no reliable D call. The V and J ends lost 4 bases and 7 bases respectively, with 7 bases between them. Germline loops: CDR1 MNHEY, CDR2 SVGEGT. The CDR3 is 11 residues long. CDR3 DNA sequence: TGTGCCAGCAGTTCATACAATGAAGCTTTCTTT. This gives the protein CASSSYNEAFF.

This clonotype showed up many times. This sequence joins TRBV11-2 and TRBJ2-3; D possibly corresponds to TRBD1 (6 bases). The CDR3 extends over 16 amino acids. The germline gives CDR1 SGHAT, CDR2 FQNNGV. Trimming left V 5 bases short and J 6 bases short, with 21 bases between. As DNA, the CDR3 is TGTGCCAGCAGCCGCACACAGGGATTCATTGGGGATACGCAGTATTTT. Its protein is CASSRTQGFIGDTQYF.

This clonotype has at least ten counts. This chain uses TRBV2 with TRBJ1-5, with D maybe TRBD1 (5 bases). CDR1 SNHLY and CDR2 FYNNEI come from the germline V gene. The CDR3 loop spans 16 amino acids. With 1 base removed from V and 3 bases from J, the gap between germline ends came to 13 bases. CDR3 residues: CASSEVGRVYNQPQHF. For the CDR3, the DNA is TGTGCCAGCAGTGAAGTCGGCAGGGTATACAATCAGCCCCAGCATTTT.

V gene TRBV2 combines with J gene TRBJ1-4; TRBD1 aligns across 8 bases. Germline V gives CDR1 SNHLY, CDR2 FYNNEI. CDR3 length equals 14 residues. V lost 8 bases and J lost 6; bases outside the gene matches: 8. CDR3 nucleotides: TGTGCCAGCTCGTACGGGACAGGCGATGAAAAACTGTTTTTT. It specifies CASSYGTGDEKLFF.

This clonotype was seen more than once but under ten times. The chain couples TRBV4-3 to TRBJ2-5; the match to TRBD2 covers 7 bases. V was pared by 0 bases and J by 5 bases, with 9 bases of the junction left unmatched. The germline CDR1 and CDR2 sequences are LGHNA and YSLEER. The CDR3 spans 16 residues. The CDR3 DNA sequence: TGCGCCAGCAGCCAAGATCTGGCGGGGGTTTGGGAGACCCAGTACTTC. Translated: CASSQDLAGVWETQYF.